A selection of T cell receptor beta chains follows, all from one sample in a study of blood T cell repertoires in COVID-19. The data were produced by immunoSEQ multiplex PCR, yet TCRdb's version contains in-frame clones alone and is incomplete. The sample carries 200,000 to 250,000 clones, 85% to 90% recorded once. Sequenced material: peripheral blood. The receptors derive from a young man with COVID-19, enrolled during active disease. CDR3s include the opening cysteine and the closing phenylalanine or tryptophan. The order of the fields is clone size, V gene, J gene, D gene, CDR3 protein, CDR3 DNA. D genes are given only for firm matches. Not all rows give a size; the values are once, few, many and, for expanded clones, a class.

abundance: NA
v_gene: TRBV15
j_gene: TRBJ1-5
d_gene: NA
CDR3aa: CATSKDSGDQPQHF
CDR3nt: TGTGCCACCAGCAAGGACAGCGGTGATCAGCCCCAGCATTTT

abundance: once
v_gene: TRBV7-6
j_gene: TRBJ2-2
d_gene: TRBD2
CDR3aa: CASSLQPTPPGRGYTGELFF
CDR3nt: TGTGCCAGCAGCTTACAACCGACCCCGCCTGGGCGGGGGTACACCGGGGAGCTGTTTTTT

abundance: NA
v_gene: TRBV19
j_gene: TRBJ2-1
d_gene: TRBD2
CDR3aa: CASSIDLFFGLGGSQVREQFF
CDR3nt: TGTGCCAGTAGTATAGATCTATTTTTTGGCCTAGGCGGGAGTCAAGTAAGGGAGCAGTTCTTC

abundance: NA
v_gene: TRBV30
j_gene: TRBJ1-4
d_gene: NA
CDR3aa: CACQKPGDSLEKLFF
CDR3nt: TGTGCCTGCCAAAAACCAGGGGATTCCCTCGAAAAACTGTTTTTT

abundance: NA
v_gene: TRBV7-8
j_gene: TRBJ1-2
d_gene: NA
CDR3aa: CASSLQGVYYGYTF
CDR3nt: TGTGCCAGCAGCCTGCAGGGTGTATACTATGGCTACACCTTC

abundance: NA
v_gene: TRBV7-9
j_gene: TRBJ2-2
d_gene: TRBD1
CDR3aa: CASSLFGAGGQELFF
CDR3nt: TGTGCCAGCAGCTTATTTGGGGCAGGGGGCCAGGAGCTGTTTTTT

abundance: NA
v_gene: TRBV7-3
j_gene: TRBJ1-5
d_gene: TRBD1
CDR3aa: CASSSKTGRGQPQHF
CDR3nt: TGTGCCAGCAGCTCAAAGACAGGGAGAGGCCAGCCCCAGCATTTT

abundance: once
v_gene: TRBV5-4
j_gene: TRBJ2-1
d_gene: TRBD2
CDR3aa: CASSPRLAGANEQFF
CDR3nt: TGTGCCAGCAGCCCGAGACTAGCGGGGGCCAATGAGCAGTTCTTC

abundance: NA
v_gene: TRBV6-2/TRBV6-3
j_gene: TRBJ2-1
d_gene: TRBD2
CDR3aa: CASSSPPRAWGLAGNEQFF
CDR3nt: TGTGCCAGCAGTTCGCCCCCCCGTGCTTGGGGACTAGCGGGCAATGAGCAGTTCTTC

abundance: NA
v_gene: TRBV7-2
j_gene: TRBJ2-7
d_gene: TRBD1
CDR3aa: CASSLGGTASSLYEQYF
CDR3nt: TGTGCCAGCAGCTTAGGAGGGACAGCTTCTTCCCTCTACGAGCAGTACTTC

abundance: NA
v_gene: TRBV3-1/TRBV3-2
j_gene: TRBJ1-3
d_gene: NA
CDR3aa: CASSQDRASGNTIYF
CDR3nt: TGTGCCAGCAGCCAAGACAGGGCCTCTGGAAACACCATATATTTT

abundance: NA
v_gene: TRBV5-1
j_gene: TRBJ1-6
d_gene: TRBD1
CDR3aa: CASSFTGDNSPLHF
CDR3nt: TGCGCCAGCAGCTTCACAGGGGATAATTCACCCCTCCACTTT

abundance: NA
v_gene: TRBV29-1
j_gene: TRBJ2-3
d_gene: NA
CDR3aa: CSVVGPTDTQYF
CDR3nt: TGCAGCGTTGTTGGGCCCACAGATACGCAGTATTTT

abundance: NA
v_gene: TRBV28
j_gene: TRBJ2-3
d_gene: TRBD2
CDR3aa: CASSLRLSGRSPDTQYF
CDR3nt: TGTGCCAGCAGTTTACGGCTTAGCGGGAGGTCCCCAGATACGCAGTATTTT

abundance: NA
v_gene: TRBV30
j_gene: TRBJ1-1
d_gene: NA
CDR3aa: CAWSSTSGDLGTEAFF
CDR3nt: TGTGCCTGGAGTTCTACCTCGGGGGATTTGGGCACTGAAGCTTTCTTT

abundance: NA
v_gene: TRBV5-5
j_gene: TRBJ1-2
d_gene: NA
CDR3aa: CASSPTGAANYGYTF
CDR3nt: TGTGCCAGCAGCCCCACAGGAGCAGCTAACTATGGCTACACCTTC

abundance: NA
v_gene: TRBV28
j_gene: TRBJ2-1
d_gene: TRBD2
CDR3aa: CASSHLPGLAKNGEQFF
CDR3nt: TGTGCCAGCAGTCACCTTCCGGGACTAGCGAAGAATGGTGAGCAGTTCTTC

abundance: NA
v_gene: TRBV18
j_gene: TRBJ2-7
d_gene: NA
CDR3aa: CASSPLRQGLGDEQYF
CDR3nt: TGTGCCAGCTCACCTCTGCGGCAGGGGCTAGGGGACGAGCAGTACTTC

abundance: NA
v_gene: TRBV6-2/TRBV6-3
j_gene: TRBJ1-2
d_gene: TRBD1
CDR3aa: CASSRRDRDRHYGYTF
CDR3nt: TGTGCCAGCAGCCGACGGGACAGGGACCGTCACTATGGCTACACCTTC

abundance: NA
v_gene: TRBV14
j_gene: TRBJ2-2
d_gene: TRBD2
CDR3aa: CASSPGVHGGIGYTGELFF
CDR3nt: TGTGCCAGCAGCCCAGGAGTTCACGGGGGGATCGGGTACACCGGGGAGCTGTTTTTT

abundance: few
v_gene: TRBV19
j_gene: TRBJ1-2
d_gene: TRBD1
CDR3aa: CASSPTRDRDYGYTF
CDR3nt: TGTGCCAGTAGTCCAACCCGGGACAGGGATTATGGCTACACCTTC

abundance: NA
v_gene: TRBV21-1
j_gene: TRBJ2-7
d_gene: NA
CDR3aa: CASSKASITGDYEQYF
CDR3nt: TGTGCCAGCAGCAAAGCTTCCATCACAGGGGACTACGAGCAGTACTTC